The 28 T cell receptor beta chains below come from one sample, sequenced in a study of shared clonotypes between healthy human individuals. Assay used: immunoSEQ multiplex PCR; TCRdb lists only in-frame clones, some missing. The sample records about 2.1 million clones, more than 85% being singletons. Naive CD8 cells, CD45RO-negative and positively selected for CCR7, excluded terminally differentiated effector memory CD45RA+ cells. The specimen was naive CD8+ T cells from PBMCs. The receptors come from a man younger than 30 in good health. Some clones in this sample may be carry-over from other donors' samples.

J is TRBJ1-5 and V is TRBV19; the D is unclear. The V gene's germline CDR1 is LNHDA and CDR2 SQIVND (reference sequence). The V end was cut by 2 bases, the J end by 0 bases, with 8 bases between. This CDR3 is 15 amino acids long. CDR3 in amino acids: CASSINGHSNQPQHF. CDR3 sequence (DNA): TGTGCCAGTAGTATAAATGGCCATAGCAATCAGCCCCAGCATTTT.

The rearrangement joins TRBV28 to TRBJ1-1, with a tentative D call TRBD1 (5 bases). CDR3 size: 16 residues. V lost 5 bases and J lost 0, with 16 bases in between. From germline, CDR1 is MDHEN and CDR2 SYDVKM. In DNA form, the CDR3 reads TGTGCCAGCAGTCCAACGAGGGGTTCTGTGAACACTGAAGCTTTCTTT. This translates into CASSPTRGSVNTEAFF.

The CDR3 loop is CAWSPGTWTNYGYTF. The DNA of the CDR3 is TGTGCCTGGAGTCCCGGGACATGGACTAACTATGGCTACACCTTC. V is TRBV30 and J is TRBJ1-2, with D possibly being TRBD1 (6 bases). Germline V CDR1 and CDR2: GTSNPN, SVGIG (reference sequence). Trimming removed 2 bases from V and 0 bases from J, with 13 bases in between. This CDR3 has 15 residues.

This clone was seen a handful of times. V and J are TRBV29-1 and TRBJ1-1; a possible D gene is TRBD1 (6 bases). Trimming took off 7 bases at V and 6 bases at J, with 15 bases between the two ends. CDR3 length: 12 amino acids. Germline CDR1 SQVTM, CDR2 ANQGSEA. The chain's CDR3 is CSEQTGAAEAFF. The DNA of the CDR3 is TGCAGCGAACAGACAGGAGCCGCTGAAGCTTTCTTT. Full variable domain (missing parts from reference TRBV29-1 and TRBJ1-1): SAVISQKPSRDICQRGTSLTIQCQVDSQVTMMFWYRQQPGQSLTLIATANQGSEATYESGFVIDKFPISRPNLTFSTLTVSNMSPEDSSIYLCSEQTGAAEAFFGQGTRLTVV.

The CDR3 sequence is CASSLASGGYSYEQYF. The CDR3 DNA follows: TGTGCCAGCAGCTTAGCGTCAGGGGGGTACTCCTACGAGCAGTACTTC. V and J are TRBV7-8 and TRBJ2-7, with D possibly TRBD1 on 7 matching bases. Trimming left V 0 bases short and J 0 bases short, with 12 bases between. Germline CDR1 reads SGHVS; CDR2 reads FQNEAQ. The CDR3 loop spans 16 amino acids.

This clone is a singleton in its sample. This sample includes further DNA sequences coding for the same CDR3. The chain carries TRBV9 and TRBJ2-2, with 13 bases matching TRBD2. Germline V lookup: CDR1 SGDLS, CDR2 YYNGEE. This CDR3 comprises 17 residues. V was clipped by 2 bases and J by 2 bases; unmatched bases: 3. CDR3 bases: TGTGCCAGCAGCGTCCGACTAGCGGGAGGTAACACCGGGGAGCTGTTTTTT. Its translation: CASSVRLAGGNTGELFF.

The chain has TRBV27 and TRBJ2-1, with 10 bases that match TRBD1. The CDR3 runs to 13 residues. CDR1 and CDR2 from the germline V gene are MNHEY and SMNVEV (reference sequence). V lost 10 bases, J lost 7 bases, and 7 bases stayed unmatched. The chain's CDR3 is CATRDRGWNEQFF. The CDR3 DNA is TGTGCCACCCGGGACAGGGGCTGGAATGAGCAGTTCTTC.

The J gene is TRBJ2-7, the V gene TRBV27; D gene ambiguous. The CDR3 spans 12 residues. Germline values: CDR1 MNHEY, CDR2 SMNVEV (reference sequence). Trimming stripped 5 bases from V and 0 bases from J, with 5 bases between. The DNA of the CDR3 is TGTGCCAGCAGTATGAACTCCTACGAGCAGTACTTC. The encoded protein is CASSMNSYEQYF.

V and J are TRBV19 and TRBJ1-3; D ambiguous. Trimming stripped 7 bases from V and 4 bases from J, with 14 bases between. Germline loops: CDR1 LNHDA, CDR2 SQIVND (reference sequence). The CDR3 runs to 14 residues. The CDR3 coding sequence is TGTGCCAGTAATCATCGCTTTCTAGGAAACACCATATATTTT. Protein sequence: CASNHRFLGNTIYF.

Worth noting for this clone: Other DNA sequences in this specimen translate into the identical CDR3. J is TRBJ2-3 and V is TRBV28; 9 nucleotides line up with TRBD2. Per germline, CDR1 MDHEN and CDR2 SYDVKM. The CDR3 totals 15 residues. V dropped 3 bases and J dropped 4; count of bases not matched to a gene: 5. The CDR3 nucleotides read TGTGCCAGCAGTTTTCTGGCGGGAGGGTCAGATACGCAGTATTTT. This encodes CASSFLAGGSDTQYF.

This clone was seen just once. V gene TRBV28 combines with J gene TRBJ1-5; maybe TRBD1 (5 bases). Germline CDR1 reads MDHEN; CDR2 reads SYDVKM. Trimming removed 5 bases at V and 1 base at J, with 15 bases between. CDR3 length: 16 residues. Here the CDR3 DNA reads TGTGCCAGCAGTACCTTTCTCCGGGACAGCAATCAGCCCCAGCATTTT. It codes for CASSTFLRDSNQPQHF.

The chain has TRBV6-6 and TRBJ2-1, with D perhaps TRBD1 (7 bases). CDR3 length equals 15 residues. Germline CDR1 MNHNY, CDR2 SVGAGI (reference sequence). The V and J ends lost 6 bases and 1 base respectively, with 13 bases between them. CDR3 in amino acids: CASSPSGGSYNEQFF. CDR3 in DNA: TGTGCCAGCAGCCCCTCAGGGGGGTCCTACAATGAGCAGTTCTTC.

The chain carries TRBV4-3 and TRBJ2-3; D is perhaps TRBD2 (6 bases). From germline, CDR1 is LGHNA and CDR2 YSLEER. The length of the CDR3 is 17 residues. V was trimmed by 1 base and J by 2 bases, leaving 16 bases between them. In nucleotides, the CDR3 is TGCGCCAGCAGCCAAGGGACAAGGGACTCCTACACAGATACGCAGTATTTT. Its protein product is CASSQGTRDSYTDTQYF.

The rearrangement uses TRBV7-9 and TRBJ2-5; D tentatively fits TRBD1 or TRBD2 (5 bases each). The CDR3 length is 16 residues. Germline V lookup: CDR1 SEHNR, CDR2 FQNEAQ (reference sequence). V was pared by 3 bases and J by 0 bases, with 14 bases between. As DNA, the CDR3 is TGTGCCAGCAGCTTCACCAGGGACCCTTACCAAGAGACCCAGTACTTC. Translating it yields CASSFTRDPYQETQYF.

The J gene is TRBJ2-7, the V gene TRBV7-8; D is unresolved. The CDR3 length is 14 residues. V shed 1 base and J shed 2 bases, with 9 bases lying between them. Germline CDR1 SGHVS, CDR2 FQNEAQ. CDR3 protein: CASSLGHKPYEQYF. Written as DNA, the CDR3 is TGTGCCAGCAGCTTAGGACACAAGCCCTACGAGCAGTACTTC.

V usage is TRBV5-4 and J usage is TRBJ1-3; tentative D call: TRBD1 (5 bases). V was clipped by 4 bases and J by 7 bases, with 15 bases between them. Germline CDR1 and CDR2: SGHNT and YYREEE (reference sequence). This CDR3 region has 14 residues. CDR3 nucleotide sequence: TGTGCCAGCAGCCGCCGGGGGGACCTTAACACCATATATTTT. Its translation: CASSRRGDLNTIYF.

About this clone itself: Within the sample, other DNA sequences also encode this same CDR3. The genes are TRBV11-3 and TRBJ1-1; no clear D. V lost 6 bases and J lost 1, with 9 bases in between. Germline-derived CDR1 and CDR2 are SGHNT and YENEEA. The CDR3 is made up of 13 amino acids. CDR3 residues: CASSPGRNTEAFF. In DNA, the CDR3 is TGTGCCAGCAGTCCAGGCAGGAACACTGAAGCTTTCTTT.

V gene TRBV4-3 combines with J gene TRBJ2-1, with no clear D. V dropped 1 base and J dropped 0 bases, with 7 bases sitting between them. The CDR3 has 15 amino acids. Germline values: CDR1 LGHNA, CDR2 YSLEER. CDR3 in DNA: TGCGCCAGCAGCCAAGCGATAAGCTCCTACAATGAGCAGTTCTTC. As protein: CASSQAISSYNEQFF.

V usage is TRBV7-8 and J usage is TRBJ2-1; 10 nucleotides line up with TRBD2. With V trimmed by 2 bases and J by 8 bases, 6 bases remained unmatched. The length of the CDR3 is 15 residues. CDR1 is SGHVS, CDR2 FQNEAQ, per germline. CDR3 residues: CASSLRASGSHEQFF. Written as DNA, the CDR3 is TGTGCCAGCAGCTTACGGGCTAGCGGGAGTCATGAGCAGTTCTTC.

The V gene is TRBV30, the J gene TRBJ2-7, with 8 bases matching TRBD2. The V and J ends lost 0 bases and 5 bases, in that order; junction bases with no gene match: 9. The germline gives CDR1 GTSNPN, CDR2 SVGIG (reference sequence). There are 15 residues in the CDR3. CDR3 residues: CAWSVTGRAWNEQYF. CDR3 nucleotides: TGTGCCTGGAGTGTAACCGGGAGGGCCTGGAACGAGCAGTACTTC.

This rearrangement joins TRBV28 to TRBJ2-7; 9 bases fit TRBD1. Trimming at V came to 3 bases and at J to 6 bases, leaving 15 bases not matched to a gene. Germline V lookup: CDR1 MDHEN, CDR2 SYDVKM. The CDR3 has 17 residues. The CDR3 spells CASSLWVRDRAPSEQYF. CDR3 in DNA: TGTGCCAGCAGTTTGTGGGTGAGGGACAGGGCCCCGTCCGAGCAGTACTTC. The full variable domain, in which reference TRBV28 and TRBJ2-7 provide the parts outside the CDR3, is DVKVTQSSRYLVKRTGEKVFLECVQDMDHENMFWYRQDPGLGLRLIYFSYDVKMKEKGDIPEGYSVSREKKERFSLILESASTNQTSMYLCASSLWVRDRAPSEQYFGPGTRLTVT.

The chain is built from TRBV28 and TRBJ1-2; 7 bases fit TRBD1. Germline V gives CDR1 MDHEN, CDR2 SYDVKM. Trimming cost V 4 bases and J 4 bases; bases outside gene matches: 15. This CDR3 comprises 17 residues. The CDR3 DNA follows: TGTGCCAGCAGTTCGGGGACAGAACCTTTCTCGCTCTATGGCTACACCTTC. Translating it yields CASSSGTEPFSLYGYTF.

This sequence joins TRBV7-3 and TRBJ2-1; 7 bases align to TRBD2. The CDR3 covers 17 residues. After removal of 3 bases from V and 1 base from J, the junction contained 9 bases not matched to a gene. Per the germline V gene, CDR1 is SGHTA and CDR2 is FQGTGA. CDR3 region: CASSLGVAGSSYNEQFF. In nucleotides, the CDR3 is TGTGCCAGCAGCTTGGGGGTAGCGGGCAGTTCCTACAATGAGCAGTTCTTC.

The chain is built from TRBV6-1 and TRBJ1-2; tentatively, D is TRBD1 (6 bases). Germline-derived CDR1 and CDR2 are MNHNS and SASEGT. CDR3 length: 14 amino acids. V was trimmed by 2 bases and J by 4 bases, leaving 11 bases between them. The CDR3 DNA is TGTGCCAGCAGTGAACCAGGGGATTTCTATGGCTACACCTTC. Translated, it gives CASSEPGDFYGYTF.

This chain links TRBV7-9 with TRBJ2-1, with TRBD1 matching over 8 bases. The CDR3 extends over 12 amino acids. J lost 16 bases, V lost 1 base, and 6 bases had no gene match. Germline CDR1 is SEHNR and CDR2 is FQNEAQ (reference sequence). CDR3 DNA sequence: TGTGCCAGCAGCTTAGATGGACAGGGCCGTTTCTTC. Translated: CASSLDGQGRFF.

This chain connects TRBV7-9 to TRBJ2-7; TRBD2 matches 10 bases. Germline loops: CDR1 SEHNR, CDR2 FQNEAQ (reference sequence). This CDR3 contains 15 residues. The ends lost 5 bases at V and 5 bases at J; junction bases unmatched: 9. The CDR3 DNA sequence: TGTGCCAGCAGCACGGCGTCTAGCGGGAGCCACGAGCAGTACTTC. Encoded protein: CASSTASSGSHEQYF.

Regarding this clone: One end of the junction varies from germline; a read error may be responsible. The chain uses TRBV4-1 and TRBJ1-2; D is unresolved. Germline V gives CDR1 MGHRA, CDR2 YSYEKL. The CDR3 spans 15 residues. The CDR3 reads CASSHPTWANSGYTF. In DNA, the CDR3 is TGCGCCAGCAGCCACCCAACGTGGGCTAACTCTGGCTACACCTTC.

The chain's CDR3 is CASSSSGRDNEQFF. The DNA of the CDR3 is TGTGCCAGCAGCAGTAGCGGGAGGGACAATGAGCAGTTCTTC. The rearrangement joins TRBV7-9 to TRBJ2-1, with TRBD2 identical over 11 bases. The trim removed 5 bases at V and 5 bases at J, leaving 2 bases unmatched. Per germline, CDR1 SEHNR and CDR2 FQNEAQ (reference sequence). The CDR3 length is 14 residues.